A selection of T cell receptor beta chains follows, all from one sample in a study of cytomegalovirus exposure and HLA in healthy donors. Using immunoSEQ multiplex PCR, the repertoire was profiled, and TCRdb retains in-frame clones only, with some absent. Among tens of thousands of clones listed, 77% were seen once. The specimen was PBMCs. The receptors shown here come from a man between 45 and 60 years old in good health and CMV-seropositive. Each CDR3 is given without its conserved first and last residue. The D gene is left open where the match is weak.

CDR3 length	D gene	J gene	V gene	CDR3 protein
14	TRBD2	TRBJ2-7	TRBV11-2	ASSSRGTSGIYEQY
13	TRBD1	TRBJ2-5	TRBV5-6	ASSLIGTAQETQY
14	TRBD2	TRBJ2-5	TRBV11-2	ASSQGTSGRGETQY
14	TRBD2	TRBJ2-3	TRBV5-1	ASSGGLAGHTDTQY
14	TRBD2	TRBJ2-1	TRBV11-1	ASSSPSLAGVKEQF
13	-	TRBJ2-1	TRBV23-1	ASSPIEKGDNEQF
12	-	TRBJ1-1	TRBV2	ASSIGQLNTEAF
14	-	TRBJ2-6	TRBV7-9	ASSTDTYSGANGLT
13	TRBD1	TRBJ2-7	TRBV27	ASSPQGQGGNEQY
15	TRBD2	TRBJ2-7	TRBV6-7	ASSNPGTSGFHYEQY
11	-	TRBJ2-1	TRBV4-1	ASSLAPIDEQF
10	-	TRBJ2-7	TRBV6-5	ATALLSYEQY
11	-	TRBJ1-1	TRBV6-5	ASSYVGGTEAF
15	-	TRBJ1-2	TRBV7-9	SSSSRAGVGLHYGYT
13	-	TRBJ2-2	TRBV6-5	ASSYRTSSTGELF
15	TRBD1	TRBJ1-1	TRBV19	ASSTVGTGKVNTEAF
11	-	TRBJ1-1	TRBV10-2	ASGRQEDTEAF
11	-	TRBJ1-1	TRBV6-6	ASTPWGDTEAF
11	-	TRBJ1-1	TRBV2	ASSEIRGAEAF
12	TRBD1	TRBJ1-1	TRBV6-6	ASSATGRNTEAF
12	TRBD2	TRBJ2-7	TRBV30	AWTRTSGFYEQY
13	TRBD2	TRBJ2-7	TRBV7-3	ASSPAAGLIYEQY
12	-	TRBJ1-5	TRBV5-6	ASSMTGFNQPQH
13	TRBD2	TRBJ2-3	TRBV6-1	ASSPRTSGSDTQY
11	-	TRBJ2-7	TRBV11-2	ASSYTSRYEQY
12	TRBD2	-	TRBV6-5	ASSYFGGSYEQY
16	-	TRBJ1-4	TRBV7-8	ASPQEPNGDGTDEKLF
14	TRBD1	TRBJ2-1	TRBV11-1	ASSPTLRDSPDEQF
14	TRBD2	TRBJ2-5	TRBV18	ASSALAGVVQETQY
13	-	TRBJ1-1	TRBV19	ASTLTGGTDTEAF
14	TRBD1	TRBJ2-5	TRBV11-2	ASSSTPGQARETQY
13	TRBD2	TRBJ2-3	TRBV4-1	ASNGLAESTDTQY
13	-	TRBJ2-3	TRBV4-1	ASSRTGLVTDTQY
12	-	TRBJ2-3	TRBV11-1	ASSFVGSTDTQY
14	TRBD2	TRBJ2-7	TRBV10-1	ASSDQTSGSIYEQY
14	TRBD2	TRBJ2-3	TRBV11-3	ASSTRLAASTDTQY
10	-	TRBJ2-7	TRBV25-1	ASSESFYEQY
12	TRBD2	TRBJ2-2	TRBV6-6	ASTKRELYGELF
11	-	-	TRBV7-2	ASSLLGAYEQY
14	-	TRBJ1-1	TRBV7-8	ASSSRPGTINTEAF
11	-	TRBJ1-1	TRBV19	ASWGGRSTEAF
11	-	TRBJ2-5	TRBV19	ASSSMRGETQY
12	-	TRBJ2-1	TRBV7-3	ASSTAGALNEQF
11	-	TRBJ2-5	TRBV7-7	ASSSQGKETQY
12	TRBD2	TRBJ2-5	TRBV6-6	ASSSSGPWETQY
15	TRBD1	TRBJ1-4	TRBV4-3	ASSQDPGTGSGEKLF
14	TRBD2	TRBJ2-3	TRBV7-6	ASSLGPAGVTDTQY
11	-	TRBJ1-1	TRBV4-1	ASSQVSETEAF
13	-	TRBJ1-2	TRBV5-1	ASSLDETGFVGYT
13	TRBD2	TRBJ2-4	TRBV7-8	ASSSGGRAKNIQY
14	TRBD1	TRBJ1-5	TRBV5-6	ASSSRDSPSNQPQH
13	TRBD2	TRBJ2-3	TRBV29-1	SGEGLAGNTDTQY
13	TRBD2	TRBJ2-3	TRBV5-1	ASSLRAGAADTQY
10	-	TRBJ2-5	TRBV30	AGGLGHETQY